Detailed here is one TCR beta chain. Its antigen is not identified. Chemo-refractory metastatic non-small-cell lung cancer patients underwent focal radiation alongside CTLA-4 blockade with ipilimumab. Between the trimmed V and J ends, which lost 3 bases and 0 bases, there was a span of 6 bases. The length of the CDR3 is 13 residues. Germline-derived CDR1 and CDR2 are LNHDA and SQIVND (reference sequence). These data originate in a study of radiotherapy plus CTLA-4 blockade in lung cancer. Study outcomes and limitations: In blood, early T cell clone dynamics reportedly predicted response best, together with interferon-beta.

Method: immunoSEQ multiplex PCR; TCRdb's copy keeps in-frame clones and lacks some. The sample contains tens of thousands of clones, less than 85% of which appear only once. The genes are TRBV19 and TRBJ2-7, with D maybe TRBD2 (5 bases). The TCR was taken from a human donor with non-small cell lung cancer who had stable disease on radiotherapy plus ipilimumab. Sequencing was performed on peripheral blood, taken from a patient treated with radiotherapy plus ipilimumab. As DNA, the CDR3 is TGTGCCAGTAGTATCGGACTCTCCTACGAGCAGTACGTC. This gives the protein CASSIGLSYEQYV.